Detailed here is one T cell receptor beta chain. Its antigen is not known. The data were taken from a study of glioma-infiltrating T cells after dendritic cell vaccination. Study overall: Samples are from glioblastoma patients in Phase I and II dendritic cell vaccine trials.

The length of the CDR3 is 15 residues. Germline assignment: CDR1 KGHSH and CDR2 LQKENI. Trimming cost V 3 bases and J 9 bases; bases outside gene matches: 13. Data came from immunoSEQ multiplex PCR; TCRdb stores just in-frame clones and leaves some out. The table shows 100,000 to 120,000 clones, with around 89% occurring only once. General study results and limits: TCR clonality showed no direct relationship with survival. The cohort had few patients with full blood and tumor sets.

Time point: after dendritic cell vaccination, including at tumor progression/relapse. PBMC were collected before vaccination, two weeks after the third vaccination, and at progression. The chain uses TRBV18 and TRBJ1-1, with 7 bases fitting TRBD1. Sequencing was performed on blood, taken after dendritic cell vaccination. This clonotype was sampled from a human donor with glioblastoma. The CDR3 nucleotides read TGTGCCAGCTCACCCCCGTTTAGGCAGGGGGAAAAAGCTTTCTTT. Residues: CASSPPFRQGEKAFF.